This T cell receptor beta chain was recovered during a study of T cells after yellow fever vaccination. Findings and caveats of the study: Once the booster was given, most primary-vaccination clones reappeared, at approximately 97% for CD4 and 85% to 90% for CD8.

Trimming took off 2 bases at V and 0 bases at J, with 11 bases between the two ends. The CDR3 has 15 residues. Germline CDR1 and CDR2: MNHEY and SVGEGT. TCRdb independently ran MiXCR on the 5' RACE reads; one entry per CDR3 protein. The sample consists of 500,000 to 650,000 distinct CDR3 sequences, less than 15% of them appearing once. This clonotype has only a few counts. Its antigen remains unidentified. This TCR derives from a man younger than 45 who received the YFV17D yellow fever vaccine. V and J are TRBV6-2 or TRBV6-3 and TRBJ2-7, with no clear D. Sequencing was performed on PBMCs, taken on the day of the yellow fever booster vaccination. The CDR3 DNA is TGTGCCAGCAGTTACGGCCGAAAAAGCTCCTACGAGCAGTACTTC. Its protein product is CASSYGRKSSYEQYF.